The present T cell receptor beta chain was sequenced within a study of cytomegalovirus exposure and HLA in healthy donors. Germline V gives CDR1 GTSNPN, CDR2 SVGIG (reference sequence). This CDR3 is built from 11 residues. V was shortened by 6 bases and J by 3 bases, with 8 bases between the two germline ends. Produced via immunoSEQ multiplex PCR; TCRdb's table is partial and in-frame only. The table has about 220,000 clones, 70% to 90% seen once. The sample taken for sequencing was PBMCs. The chain links TRBV30 to TRBJ1-1; maybe TRBD1 (5 bases). This receptor was identified in a woman aged 18-29 years in good health and CMV-seronegative. CDR3 protein: CACGGDTEAFF. CDR3 nucleotide sequence: TGTGCCTGCGGGGGGGACACTGAAGCTTTCTTT.